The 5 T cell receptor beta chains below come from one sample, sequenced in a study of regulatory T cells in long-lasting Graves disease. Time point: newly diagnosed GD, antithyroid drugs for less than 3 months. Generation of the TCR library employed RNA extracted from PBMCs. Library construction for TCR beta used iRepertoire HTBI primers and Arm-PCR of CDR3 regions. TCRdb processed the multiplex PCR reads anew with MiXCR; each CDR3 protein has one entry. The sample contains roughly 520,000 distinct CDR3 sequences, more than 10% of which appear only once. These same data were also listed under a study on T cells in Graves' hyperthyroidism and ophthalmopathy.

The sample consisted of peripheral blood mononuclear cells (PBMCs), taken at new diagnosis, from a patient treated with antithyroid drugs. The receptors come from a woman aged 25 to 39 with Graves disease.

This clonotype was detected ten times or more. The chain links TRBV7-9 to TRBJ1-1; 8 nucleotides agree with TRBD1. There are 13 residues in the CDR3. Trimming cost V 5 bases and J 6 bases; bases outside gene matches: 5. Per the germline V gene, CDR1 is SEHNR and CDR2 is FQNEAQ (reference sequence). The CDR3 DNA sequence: TGTGCCAGCAGCGGCGACAGGGGCGCTGAAGCTTTCTTT. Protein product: CASSGDRGAEAFF. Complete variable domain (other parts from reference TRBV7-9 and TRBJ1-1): DTGVSQNPRHKITKRGQNVTFRCDPISEHNRLYWYRQTLGQGPEFLTYFQNEAQLEKSRLLSDRFSAERPKGSFSTLEIQRTEQGDSAMYLCASSGDRGAEAFFGQGTRLTVV.

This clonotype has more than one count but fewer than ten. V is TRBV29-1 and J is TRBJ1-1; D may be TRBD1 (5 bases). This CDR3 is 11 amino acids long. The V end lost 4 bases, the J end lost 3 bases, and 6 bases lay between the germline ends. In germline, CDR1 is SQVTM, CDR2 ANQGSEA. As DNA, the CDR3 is TGCAGCGTTGGAGGGGACACTGAAGCTTTCTTT. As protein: CSVGGDTEAFF.

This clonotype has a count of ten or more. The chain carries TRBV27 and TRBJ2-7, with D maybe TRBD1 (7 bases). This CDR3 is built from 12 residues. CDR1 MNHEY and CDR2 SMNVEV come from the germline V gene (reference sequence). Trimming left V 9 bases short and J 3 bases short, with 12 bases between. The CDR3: CASPRGDYEQYF. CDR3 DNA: TGTGCCAGTCCCAGGGGGGACTACGAGCAGTACTTC.

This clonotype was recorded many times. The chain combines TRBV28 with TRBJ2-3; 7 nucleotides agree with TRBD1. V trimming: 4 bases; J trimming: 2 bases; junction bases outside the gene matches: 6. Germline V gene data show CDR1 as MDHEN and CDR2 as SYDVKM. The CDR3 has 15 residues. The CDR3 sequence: CASSSPGQHTDTQYF. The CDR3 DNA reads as TGTGCCAGCAGTTCCCCGGGACAGCACACAGATACGCAGTATTTT.

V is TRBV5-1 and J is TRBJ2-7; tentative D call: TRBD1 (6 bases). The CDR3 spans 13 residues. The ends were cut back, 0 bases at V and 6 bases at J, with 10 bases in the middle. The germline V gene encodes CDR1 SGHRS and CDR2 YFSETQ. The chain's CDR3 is CASSLGQDREQYF. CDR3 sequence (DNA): TGCGCCAGCAGCTTGGGACAGGACCGCGAGCAGTACTTC.